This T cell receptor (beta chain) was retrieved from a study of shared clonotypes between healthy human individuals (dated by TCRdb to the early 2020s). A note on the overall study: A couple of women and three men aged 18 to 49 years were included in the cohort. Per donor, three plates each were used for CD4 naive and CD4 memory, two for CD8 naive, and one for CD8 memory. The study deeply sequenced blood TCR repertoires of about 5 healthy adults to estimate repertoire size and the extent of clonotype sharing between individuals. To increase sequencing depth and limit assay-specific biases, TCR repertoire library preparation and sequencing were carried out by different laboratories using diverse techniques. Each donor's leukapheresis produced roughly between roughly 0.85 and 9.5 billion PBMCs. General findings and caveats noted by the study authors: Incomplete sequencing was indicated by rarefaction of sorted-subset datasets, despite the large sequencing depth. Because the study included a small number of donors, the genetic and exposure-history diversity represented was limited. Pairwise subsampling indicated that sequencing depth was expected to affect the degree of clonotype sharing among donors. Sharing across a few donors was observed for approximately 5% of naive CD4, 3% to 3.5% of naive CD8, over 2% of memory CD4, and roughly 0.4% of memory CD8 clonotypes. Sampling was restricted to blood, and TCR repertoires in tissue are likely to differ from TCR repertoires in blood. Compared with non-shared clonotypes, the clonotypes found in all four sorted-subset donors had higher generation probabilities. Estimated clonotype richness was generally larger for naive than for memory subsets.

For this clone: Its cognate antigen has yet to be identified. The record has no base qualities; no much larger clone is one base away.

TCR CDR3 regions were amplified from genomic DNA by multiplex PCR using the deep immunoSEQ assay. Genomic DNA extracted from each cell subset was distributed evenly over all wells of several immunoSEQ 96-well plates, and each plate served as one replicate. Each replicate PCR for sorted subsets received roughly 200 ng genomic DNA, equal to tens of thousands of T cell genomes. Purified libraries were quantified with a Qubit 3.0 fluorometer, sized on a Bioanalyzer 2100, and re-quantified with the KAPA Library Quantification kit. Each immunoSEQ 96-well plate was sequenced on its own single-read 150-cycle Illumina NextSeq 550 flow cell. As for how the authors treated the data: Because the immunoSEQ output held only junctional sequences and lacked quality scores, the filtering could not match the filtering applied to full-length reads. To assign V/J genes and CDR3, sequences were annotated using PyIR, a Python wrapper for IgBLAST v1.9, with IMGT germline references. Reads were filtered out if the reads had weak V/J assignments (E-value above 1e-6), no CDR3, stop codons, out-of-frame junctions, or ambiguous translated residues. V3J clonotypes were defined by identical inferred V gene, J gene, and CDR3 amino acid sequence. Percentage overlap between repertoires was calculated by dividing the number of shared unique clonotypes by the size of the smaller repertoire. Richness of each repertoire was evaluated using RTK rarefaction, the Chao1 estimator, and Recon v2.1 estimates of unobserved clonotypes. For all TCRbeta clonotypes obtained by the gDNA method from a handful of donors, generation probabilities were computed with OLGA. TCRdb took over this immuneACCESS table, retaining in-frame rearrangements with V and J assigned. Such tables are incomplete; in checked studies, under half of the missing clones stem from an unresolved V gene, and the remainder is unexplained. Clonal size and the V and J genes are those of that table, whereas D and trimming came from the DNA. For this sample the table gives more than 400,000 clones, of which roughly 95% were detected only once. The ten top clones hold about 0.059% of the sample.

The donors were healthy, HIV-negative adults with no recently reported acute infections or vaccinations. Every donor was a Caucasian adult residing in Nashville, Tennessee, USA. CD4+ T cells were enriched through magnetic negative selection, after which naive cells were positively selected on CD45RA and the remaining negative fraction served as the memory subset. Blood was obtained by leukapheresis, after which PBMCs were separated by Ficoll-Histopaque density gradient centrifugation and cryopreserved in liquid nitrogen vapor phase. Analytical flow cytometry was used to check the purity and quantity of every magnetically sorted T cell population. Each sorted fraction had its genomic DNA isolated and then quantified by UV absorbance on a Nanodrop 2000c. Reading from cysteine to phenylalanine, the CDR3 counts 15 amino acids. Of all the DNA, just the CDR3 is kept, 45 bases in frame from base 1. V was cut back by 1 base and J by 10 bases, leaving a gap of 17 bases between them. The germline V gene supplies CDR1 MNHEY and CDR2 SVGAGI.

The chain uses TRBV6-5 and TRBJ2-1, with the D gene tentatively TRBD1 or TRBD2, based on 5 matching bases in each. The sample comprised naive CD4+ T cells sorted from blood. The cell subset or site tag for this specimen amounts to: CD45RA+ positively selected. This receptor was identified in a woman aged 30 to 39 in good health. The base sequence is TGTGCCAGCAGTTACTGGGCCGGTTTGGGGGACGAGCAGTTCTTC. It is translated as CASSYWAGLGDEQFF.